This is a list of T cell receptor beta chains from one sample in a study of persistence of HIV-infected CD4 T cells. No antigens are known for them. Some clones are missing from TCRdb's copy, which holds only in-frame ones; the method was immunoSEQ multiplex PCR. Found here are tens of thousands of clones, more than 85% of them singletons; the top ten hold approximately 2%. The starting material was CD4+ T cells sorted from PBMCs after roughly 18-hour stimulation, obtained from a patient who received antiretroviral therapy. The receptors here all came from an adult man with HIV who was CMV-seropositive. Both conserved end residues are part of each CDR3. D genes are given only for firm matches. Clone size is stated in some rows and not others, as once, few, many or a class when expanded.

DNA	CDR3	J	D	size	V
TGCGCCAGCAGTCCCCGGACAGGGTGGCCTGGAAACACCATATATTTT	CASSPRTGWPGNTIYF	TRBJ1-3	TRBD1	NA	TRBV23-1
TGCAGCGTTGACCCGACAGGGGTGAACACTGAAGCTTTCTTT	CSVDPTGVNTEAFF	TRBJ1-1	TRBD1	NA	TRBV29-1
TGCAGCGCTCGTACTAGCGGGGGGACAGATACGCAGTATTTT	CSARTSGGTDTQYF	TRBJ2-3	TRBD2	NA	TRBV29-1
TGTGCCAGCAGTGAGTCTCCGGGGGCGCTGGGAGCTTTCTTT	CASSESPGALGAFF	TRBJ1-1	NA	NA	TRBV2
TGTGCCAGCTCACCATTAGTAGGTTCAGATACGCAGTATTTT	CASSPLVGSDTQYF	TRBJ2-3	NA	NA	TRBV18
TGTGCCAGCAGCCGACTAGCAGTGGATACGCAGTATTTT	CASSRLAVDTQYF	TRBJ2-3	TRBD2	NA	TRBV11-3
TGTGCCAGCAACCGGGACAGGGGCTACACCGGGGAGCTGTTTTTT	CASNRDRGYTGELFF	TRBJ2-2	TRBD1	NA	TRBV27
TGCAGCGTTGATCAGGGGACAGGTCAGCCCCAGCATTTT	CSVDQGTGQPQHF	TRBJ1-5	TRBD1	NA	TRBV29-1
TGTGCCAGCAGCCCAAGGACAGGTGTAAATTCACCCCTCCACTTT	CASSPRTGVNSPLHF	TRBJ1-6	TRBD1	few	TRBV9
TGTGCCAGCAGCCCGGACAGACGCACCGGGGAGCTGTTTTTT	CASSPDRRTGELFF	TRBJ2-2	NA	NA	TRBV11-2
TGTGCCAGTATCTCCGGGAGATATAATCAGCCCCAGCATTTT	CASISGRYNQPQHF	TRBJ1-5	NA	few	TRBV19